This T cell receptor (beta chain) originates from a study of identical twins. The CDR3 loop spans 16 amino acids. Trimming removed 3 bases from V and 3 bases from J; junction bases left unmatched: 8. The V gene's germline CDR1 is LGHDT and CDR2 YNNKEL (reference sequence). The sample holds a few counts of this clonotype. What it recognizes is unknown. Study-wide results and caveats: Insertions were fewer in abundant cord blood beta clonotypes, whereas memory repertoires showed none of this pattern.

Through template switching, a universal primer site was introduced, and the cDNA contained unique molecular identifiers. TCRdb re-analysed the 5' RACE reads in MiXCR, keeping a single row per CDR3 protein. The table records about 700,000 distinct CDR3 sequences, 6.1% of them present only once. Input material: naive T cells sorted from blood. This sequence originates from a man between 18 and 35 years old in good health. This chain joins TRBV3-1 and TRBJ2-3; 8 nucleotides match TRBD1. The CDR3 here is CASSQDPGGWTDTQYF. CDR3 sequence (DNA): TGTGCCAGCAGCCAGGACCCAGGGGGCTGGACAGATACGCAGTATTTT.